This section outlines one T cell receptor (beta chain) sequence together with its context. Its target is unknown. The data were obtained in a study of cytomegalovirus exposure and HLA in healthy donors. Across the whole study: There were over 350 genotyped donors. Of these, roughly 84% fell in the genetic ancestry cluster associated with self-reported Caucasian donors. General observations from the study: TCR beta sequences reportedly predicted most subjects' HLA-A and HLA-B alleles accurately. 164 TCR beta chains were listed as cytomegalovirus-associated.

Per the germline V gene, CDR1 is SGHTA and CDR2 is FQGTGA. With 5 bases clipped from V and 8 bases from J, the junction kept 9 bases outside the gene matches. The CDR3 loop spans 15 amino acids. The PCR was carried out with 60 Vbeta primers and 13 Jbeta primers. The data were produced by immunoSEQ multiplex PCR, yet TCRdb's version contains in-frame clones alone and is incomplete. The sample includes about 92,000 clones, 55% to 75% seen only once; the top ten take around 16%. The sequenced material came from PBMCs. This chain uses TRBV7-3 with TRBJ2-1, with TRBD1 matching 10 bases. The TCR comes from a woman aged 18-30 years in good health and CMV-seropositive. The CDR3 reads CASSPGQGLRDEQFF. DNA for the CDR3: TGTGCCAGCAGCCCGGGACAGGGGTTAAGGGATGAGCAGTTCTTC.